These 7 T cell receptor beta chains share one sample of origin, sequenced in a study of Ad26.COV2.S vaccination and SARS-CoV-2 variants. The method was immunoSEQ multiplex PCR; TCRdb's version includes in-frame clones alone and lacks a portion of them. The top ten hold 5% of the sample, which has over 130,000 clones, roughly 90% seen once. The sample consisted of peripheral blood, taken after recovery from COVID-19. The receptors come from a human donor who had recovered from COVID-19.

The sample holds a few counts of this clone. The V call is TRBV7-2, the J call TRBJ1-5; D possibly corresponds to TRBD1 (5 bases). CDR3 size: 16 residues. Germline V gene sequence: CDR1 SGHTA, CDR2 FQGNSA. The V gene lost 1 base and the J gene lost 2 bases, with 12 bases spanning the gap. The CDR3 protein is CASSLGGGMGNQPQHF. The CDR3 DNA sequence: TGTGCCAGCAGCTTAGGCGGGGGGATGGGCAATCAGCCCCAGCATTTT.

This chain uses TRBV3-1 (or the pseudogene TRBV3-2) with TRBJ2-1; TRBD2 aligns across 10 bases. Per the germline V gene, CDR1 is LGHDT and CDR2 is YNNKEL (reference sequence). The V and J ends lost 1 base and 6 bases, in that order; junction bases with no gene match: 9. The CDR3 consists of 17 residues. The CDR3 DNA is TGTGCCAGCAGCCAAGTTCTGGGTCCTAGCGGGAGCAATGAGCAGTTCTTC. It translates to CASSQVLGPSGSNEQFF.

The chain couples TRBV20-1 to TRBJ1-2, with D perhaps matching TRBD1 (5 bases). CDR3 size: 11 residues. Germline V gene lookup returns CDR1 DFQATT and CDR2 SNEGSKA (reference sequence). V lost 5 bases and J 10 bases, leaving 14 bases between the germline ends. The CDR3 nucleotides read TGCAGTGCTGGGGACTTTTTTTCCTACACCTTC. Translating gives CSAGDFFSYTF.

The V and J genes are TRBV5-6 and TRBJ2-7; D is perhaps TRBD1 (6 bases). The CDR3 runs to 14 residues. Trimming removed 5 bases from V and 0 bases from J, with 12 bases in between. Germline values: CDR1 SGHDT, CDR2 YYEEEE. The CDR3 reads CASRSGQSSYEQYF. In DNA form, the CDR3 reads TGTGCCAGCAGATCCGGACAGAGCTCCTACGAGCAGTACTTC.

The CDR3 protein is CASSLGFNEQFF. CDR3 nucleotide sequence: TGTGCCAGCAGCTTAGGCTTCAATGAGCAGTTCTTC. The genes are TRBV7-2 and TRBJ2-1; no clear D. The ends were cut back, 1 base at V and 6 bases at J, with 4 bases in the middle. CDR3 length: 12 amino acids. Germline V gives CDR1 SGHTA, CDR2 FQGNSA.

The rearrangement joins TRBV7-9 to TRBJ2-2; D may be TRBD1 (6 bases). This CDR3 is 15 amino acids long. Germline lookup yields CDR1 SEHNR and CDR2 FQNEAQ (reference sequence). Trimming stripped 5 bases from V and 0 bases from J, with 10 bases between. CDR3 in DNA: TGTGCCAGCAGCCAGGGGACCGCGAACACCGGGGAGCTGTTTTTT. It specifies CASSQGTANTGELFF.

The chain links TRBV23-1 to TRBJ1-2; a possible D gene is TRBD1 (6 bases). TRBV23-1 is designated an ORF whose function remains uncertain. The CDR3 is made up of 16 amino acids. V was pared by 7 bases and J by 4 bases, with 22 bases between. CDR3 DNA: TGCGCCAGCATAACAGGGCCCCAGGGACCGGGCTATGGCTACACCTTC. It yields the protein CASITGPQGPGYGYTF.